The rows below give T cell receptor beta chains drawn from one sample of a study of T cells expressing NK-cell markers. TCRdb reworked the 5' RACE reads into one entry per CDR3 protein, no DNA. The sample has about 140,000 distinct CDR3 sequences. Sequencing was performed on blood T cells: a sorted CD56 or NKG2C T cell subset, CD4+ or CD8+ T cells, or bulk PBMC T cells (not recorded which). All receptors derive from a man younger than 35 in good health. Each CDR3 is given with its conserved first and last residue.

J gene	V gene	CDR3 protein
TRBJ1-2	TRBV19	CASSSRTGYYGYTF
TRBJ2-5	TRBV19	CASSIRTAQETQYF
TRBJ2-4	TRBV4-1	CASSQVSQSSGIQYF
TRBJ2-3	TRBV9	CASSVQGRAQYF
TRBJ2-3	TRBV7-2	CASTRDEDTQYF
TRBJ2-1	TRBV19	CASSIASSSYNEQFF
TRBJ1-5	TRBV4-3	CASSQTGGVNQPQHF
TRBJ2-2	TRBV4-1	CASSHLDRADTGELFF
TRBJ2-2	TRBV4-1	CASSHPMSLDTGELFF
TRBJ2-1	TRBV29-1	CSVDGEVKLYNEQFF
TRBJ2-1	TRBV5-1	CASSLAQLDFPNEQFF
TRBJ2-5	TRBV9	CASSVQGGPETQYF
TRBJ2-1	TRBV7-6	CASSSPVPSSYNEQFF
TRBJ2-1	TRBV29-1	CSVDLSTTSYNEQFF
TRBJ2-6	TRBV4-1	CASSQLLPISGANVLTF
TRBJ2-1	TRBV11-2	CASSLASGSMNEQFF
TRBJ2-2	TRBV29-1	CSVGSGRARTGELFF
TRBJ2-5	TRBV2	CAALAGEGGETQYF
TRBJ1-1	TRBV6-5	CASSSRAWGTEAFF
TRBJ1-1	TRBV19	CASRAGWAEAFF
TRBJ2-3	TRBV29-1	CSADPRAGVGTDTQYF
TRBJ2-1	TRBV12-3/TRBV12-4	CASSLLLSVNEQFF
TRBJ1-1	TRBV11-2	CASSPGGATGLNTEAFF
TRBJ2-1	TRBV5-1	CASSRGQGVGNEQFF
TRBJ2-2	TRBV4-2	CASSQFKTGELFF
TRBJ2-5	TRBV25-1	CASSETGGWKTQYF
TRBJ2-2	TRBV7-9	CASSLAQGTSGELFF
TRBJ2-6	TRBV30	CAWNRGTGANVLTF
TRBJ2-1	TRBV7-8	CASSLFRLAGGSYNEQFF
TRBJ2-1	TRBV6-5	CASKGPPNEQFF
TRBJ2-7	TRBV13	CASSWAGTGSYEQYF
TRBJ2-1	TRBV12-3/TRBV12-4	CASSRTTEKTGANEQFF
TRBJ2-3	TRBV15	CATSRAASTDTQYF
TRBJ2-2	TRBV27	CASSYYGNTGELFF
TRBJ2-1	TRBV24-1	CATSDLAGGPNSYNEQFF
TRBJ2-7	TRBV12-3/TRBV12-4	CASSFGQYYEQYF
TRBJ1-1	TRBV29-1	CSSQVMNTEAFF
TRBJ2-7	TRBV7-2	CASSLGFNEQYF
TRBJ1-1	TRBV5-1	CASSLVQGMNTEAFF
TRBJ2-2	TRBV28	CASSPSRDSGELFF
TRBJ2-5	TRBV6-1	CASSGAHLWREDQETQYF
TRBJ1-3	TRBV7-9	CASSRPGQDPLGTIYF
TRBJ1-1	TRBV2	CASSESEVDVGGGLGYAFF
TRBJ1-5	TRBV3-1	CATEDRDREGNQPQHF
TRBJ2-3	TRBV7-9	CARRDEGTDTQYF
TRBJ2-7	TRBV29-1	CSVEWRFEQYF
TRBJ2-3	TRBV5-5	CASETWDGDTDTQYF
TRBJ2-7	TRBV4-3	CASSQSGTSGGYSYEQYF
TRBJ1-1	TRBV5-5	CASTLEWGNTEAFF
TRBJ2-6	TRBV27	CASSSTGDLMNSGANVLTF
TRBJ2-1	TRBV19	CASSWGDTYNEQFF
TRBJ2-7	TRBV4-1	CASSQDSWTNSYEQYF
TRBJ2-5	TRBV2	CASSLPGLGAETQYF
TRBJ2-7	TRBV12-3/TRBV12-4	CASSLTGEGGEQYF
TRBJ2-7	TRBV28	CASSFLARQEGYEQYF
TRBJ1-5	TRBV7-9	CASSSGWTNNQPQHF
TRBJ2-1	TRBV20-1	CSARDWDSEANEQFF